These 22 T cell receptor beta chains were sequenced from one sample in a study of CD8+CD57+ T cells in acquired aplastic anemia. Genomic DNA constituted the template upon which TCR beta VDJ and CDR3 profiling was performed. TCRdb used MiXCR to reprocess the reads, holding one entry per CDR3 protein. The table has 200,000 to 250,000 distinct CDR3 sequences, 34% seen once; the top ten hold around 1.1%. Sequenced: sorted CD4+, CD8+, or CD8+CD57+ T cells (not recorded which) from PBMCs. The receptors derive from a human donor in good health, serving as a control.

The chain combines TRBV5-4 with TRBJ1-2; D unclear. V was trimmed by 5 bases and J by 0 bases, leaving 8 bases between them. The CDR3 is 13 residues long. In germline, CDR1 is SGHNT, CDR2 YYREEE (reference sequence). The CDR3 coding sequence is TGTGCCAGCAGGTCGGAGGCTAACTATGGCTACACCTTC. Its protein is CASRSEANYGYTF.

This clonotype came up many times. The chain uses TRBV19 and TRBJ1-2; 8 bases line up with TRBD1. V shed 5 bases, J shed 5 bases, and the junction held 4 bases outside the gene matches. The length of the CDR3 is 13 residues. The germline CDR1 and CDR2 sequences are LNHDA and SQIVND (reference sequence). Written as DNA, the CDR3 is TGTGCCAGTAGTGTCGGGACAGGTTATGGCTACACCTTC. It yields the protein CASSVGTGYGYTF. Full variable domain (rest looked up from reference TRBV19 and TRBJ1-2): DGGITQSPKYLFRKEGQNVTLSCEQNLNHDAMYWYRQDPGQGLRLIYYSQIVNDFQKGDIAEGYSVSREKKESFPLTVTSAQKNPTAFYLCASSVGTGYGYTFGSGTRLTVV.

This clonotype was counted only a few times. The chain joins TRBV29-1 to TRBJ1-2; D might be TRBD1 (6 bases). Trimming removed 0 bases from V and 8 bases from J, with 19 bases in between. The CDR3 covers 15 residues. Germline CDR1 is SQVTM and CDR2 is ANQGSEA. CDR3 in amino acids: CSVEEPRSQGYGYTF. CDR3 nucleotides: TGCAGCGTTGAAGAACCTAGGTCGCAGGGGTACGGCTACACCTTC.

The chain is built from TRBV20-1 and TRBJ2-7; 10 bases are shared with TRBD1. V gave up 6 bases and J gave up 5 bases; unmatched junction bases: 10. The CDR3 spans 14 residues. Germline V gene data show CDR1 as DFQATT and CDR2 as SNEGSKA (reference sequence). CDR3 in DNA: TGCAGTGCCCATACCGGGACAGGGGCTAACGAGCAGTACTTC. Protein product: CSAHTGTGANEQYF.

This clonotype was observed at least ten times. The rearrangement links TRBV2 to TRBJ1-2, with D hard to call. Germline assignment: CDR1 SNHLY and CDR2 FYNNEI. V dropped 3 bases and J dropped 8 bases, with 19 bases sitting between them. The CDR3 is 15 amino acids. CDR3 nucleotides: TGTGCCAGCAGTGACATGCAGAAACCCATGTGGGGCTACACCTTC. It is translated as CASSDMQKPMWGYTF.

This clonotype occurred many times. The genes are TRBV25-1 and TRBJ2-3; D ambiguous. The germline V gene encodes CDR1 MGHDK and CDR2 SYGVNS. The ends were cut back, 7 bases at V and 5 bases at J, with 7 bases in the middle. The CDR3 contains 11 residues. The CDR3 DNA reads TGTGCCAGCACCCCCGGAGATACGCAGTATTTT. It yields the protein CASTPGDTQYF.

The chain is built from TRBV15 and TRBJ2-5, with D tentatively TRBD1 or TRBD2 (5 bases each). Trimming took off 3 bases at V and 5 bases at J, with 16 bases between the two ends. Germline-derived CDR1 and CDR2 are LNHNV and YYDKDF (reference sequence). The CDR3 totals 15 residues. The chain's CDR3 is CATSSLMRGGETQYF. The DNA for the CDR3 is TGTGCCACCAGCAGTTTAATGAGGGGTGGGGAGACCCAGTACTTC.

This clonotype was detected many times. The chain links TRBV19 to TRBJ1-4; TRBD1 matches 7 bases. Germline V gene lookup returns CDR1 LNHDA and CDR2 SQIVND (reference sequence). With 0 bases clipped from V and 5 bases from J, the junction kept 12 bases outside the gene matches. CDR3 length: 18 residues. CDR3 amino acids: CASSIDTGVFDPNEKLFF. CDR3 nucleotides: TGTGCCAGTAGTATAGATACAGGGGTATTCGATCCAAATGAAAAACTGTTTTTT.

The sample holds many counts of this clonotype. The chain recombines TRBV20-1 with TRBJ1-1; no clear D gene. CDR1 is DFQATT, CDR2 SNEGSKA, per germline (reference sequence). V was pared by 0 bases and J by 3 bases, with 14 bases between. The CDR3 spans 15 residues. This CDR3 reads CSARDPRPMDTEAFF. The CDR3 DNA reads TGCAGTGCTAGAGATCCCCGACCGATGGACACTGAAGCTTTCTTT.

About this clonotype itself: A much larger clone lies a single base off, so this may be a read error. The genes are TRBV7-6 and TRBJ1-2, with D unclear. From germline, CDR1 is SGHVS and CDR2 FNYEAQ. This CDR3 spans 14 amino acids. DNA for the CDR3: TGTCCCAGCAGCTTCTTCCAGGAACCTTATGGCTACACCTTC. This translates into CPSSFFQEPYGYTF.

This clonotype occurred many times. DNA for the CDR3: TGTGCCAGTAGTATAGAAAGAGGGGGCGAGCAGTACTTC. Its translation is CASSIERGGEQYF. The chain links TRBV19 to TRBJ2-7, with a possible D match to TRBD1 (6 bases). V lost 0 bases to trimming and J lost 6 bases, with 9 bases between them. Per the germline V gene, CDR1 is LNHDA and CDR2 is SQIVND (reference sequence). This CDR3 region has 13 residues.

This clonotype came up many times. The chain has TRBV12-3 or TRBV12-4 and TRBJ1-4; D not resolved. There are 13 residues in the CDR3. Deletions cut 5 bases from V and 7 bases from J, with 11 bases between. The CDR3 DNA follows: TGTGCCAGCAGTCTTGATCGGAGTGAAAAACTGTTTTTT. Amino acids: CASSLDRSEKLFF.

In this sample, this clonotype turned up a few times. V and J are TRBV3-1 and TRBJ2-5, with D uncertain. The CDR3 contains 14 residues. Germline CDR1 is LGHDT and CDR2 is YNNKEL (reference sequence). V lost 4 bases, J lost 1 base, and 10 bases lay in between. CDR3 in amino acids: CASSPSAVQETQYF. CDR3 in DNA: TGTGCCAGCAGCCCCTCGGCCGTCCAAGAGACCCAGTACTTC.

This clonotype was counted a few times. The chain employs TRBV20-1 and TRBJ1-4, with 7 nucleotides matching TRBD1. Looked up from germline, CDR1 is DFQATT and CDR2 is SNEGSKA (reference sequence). V lost 4 bases and J lost 4; bases outside the gene matches: 9. The CDR3 spans 15 residues. For the CDR3, the DNA is TGCAGTGCTATAACCGGGACAGAAATTAATGAAAAACTGTTTTTT. Protein product: CSAITGTEINEKLFF.

This chain joins TRBV24-1 and TRBJ1-2; D ambiguous. Trimming removed 10 bases at V and 8 bases at J, with 16 bases between. The CDR3 sequence is 12 residues long. CDR1 and CDR2 from the germline V gene are KGHDR and SFDVKD. The CDR3 is CATGLRAEGYTF. The DNA of the CDR3 is TGTGCCACAGGGTTGAGGGCGGAAGGCTACACCTTC.

This clonotype was seen more than once but under ten times. The V gene is TRBV20-1, the J gene TRBJ2-3; D perhaps matches TRBD2 (5 bases). There are 16 residues in the CDR3. The germline V gene encodes CDR1 DFQATT and CDR2 SNEGSKA (reference sequence). Trimming took off 4 bases at V and 3 bases at J, with 20 bases between the two ends. CDR3 residues: CSAMRSGLALTDTQYF. The CDR3 region has the DNA TGCAGTGCTATGAGATCGGGGTTGGCTTTAACAGATACGCAGTATTTT.

This clonotype was counted between two and nine times. This chain connects TRBV4-1 to TRBJ1-3, with 8 nucleotides matching TRBD1. With V trimmed by 1 base and J by 4 bases, 18 bases remained unmatched. This CDR3 is built from 20 residues. Germline V gives CDR1 MGHRA, CDR2 YSYEKL. CDR3 DNA: TGCGCCAGCAGCCAAGCCATTCCAGGGGGCTACCCGCTGGCGGGAAACACCATATATTTT. This encodes CASSQAIPGGYPLAGNTIYF.

This sequence joins TRBV4-2 and TRBJ2-7; 10 bases align to TRBD1. The CDR3 runs to 16 residues. CDR1 is LGHNA, CDR2 YNFKEQ, per germline. The ends lost 3 bases at V and 4 bases at J; junction bases unmatched: 9. The CDR3 nucleotides are TGTGCCAGCAGCCAGGTTAGACAGGGGGCCCGGTACGAGCAGTACTTC. It yields the protein CASSQVRQGARYEQYF.

V and J are TRBV24-1 and TRBJ1-2; D unresolved. The germline CDR1 and CDR2 sequences are KGHDR and SFDVKD. Between the trimmed V and J ends, which lost 4 bases and 4 bases, there was a span of 18 bases. CDR3 size: 16 residues. CDR3 region: CATSELGPAPIYGYTF. DNA for the CDR3: TGTGCCACCAGTGAGCTAGGGCCAGCTCCAATCTATGGCTACACCTTC.

The chain combines TRBV11-2 with TRBJ1-2; D possibly corresponds to TRBD1 (5 bases). CDR3 size: 16 residues. Trimming removed 5 bases at V and 3 bases at J, with 19 bases between. The germline CDR1 and CDR2 sequences are SGHAT and FQNNGV. This CDR3 reads CASSRNFGGEDYGYTF. Written as DNA, the CDR3 is TGTGCCAGCAGCCGAAATTTCGGGGGAGAAGACTATGGCTACACCTTC.

V usage is TRBV11-1 and J usage is TRBJ1-4; TRBD1 matches at 10 bases. V lost 3 bases and J lost 3; bases outside the gene matches: 4. The germline V gene encodes CDR1 SGHAT and CDR2 FQDESV (reference sequence). The CDR3 sequence is 16 residues long. The CDR3 nucleotides are TGTGCCAGCAGCTTGGGACAGGGGAAACCTAATGAAAAACTGTTTTTT. Amino acids: CASSLGQGKPNEKLFF. The full variable domain, in which reference TRBV11-1 and TRBJ1-4 provide the parts outside the CDR3, is EAEVAQSPRYKITEKSQAVAFWCDPISGHATLYWYRQILGQGPELLVQFQDESVVDDSQLPKDRFSAERLKGVDSTLKIQPAELGDSAMYLCASSLGQGKPNEKLFFGSGTQLSVL.

The V and J genes are TRBV4-1 and TRBJ2-4; D unresolved. CDR3 length: 17 residues. Trimming took off 1 base at V and 2 bases at J, with 15 bases between the two ends. Per germline, CDR1 MGHRA and CDR2 YSYEKL. As DNA, the CDR3 is TGCGCCAGCAGCCAAGTCCCAGCCGGCGGATCCAAAAACATTCAGTACTTC. Its protein is CASSQVPAGGSKNIQYF.